Below are 12 T cell receptor beta chains sequenced from a single sample in a study of beta chain features in type 1 diabetes. Every bit of the isolated RNA underwent reverse transcription, so sequencing read expressed TCRB transcripts. Method: immunoSEQ multiplex PCR; TCRdb's copy keeps in-frame clones and lacks some. The data hold 390,000 or so clones, with about 15% observed a single time. Sequencing input: naive CD4+ T cells from blood. Source of these receptors: a man aged 25 to 45 in good health.

The chain employs TRBV6-6 and TRBJ2-3, with no clear D. Trimming took 0 bases from V and 5 from J, leaving 9 bases between them. This CDR3 has 14 residues. Germline V lookup: CDR1 MNHNY, CDR2 SVGAGI (reference sequence). The CDR3 sequence is CASSYSMIGDTQYF. CDR3 in DNA: TGTGCCAGCAGTTACTCAATGATAGGAGATACGCAGTATTTT.

This clone was counted only a few times. V usage is TRBV15 and J usage is TRBJ2-7, with D perhaps assigned TRBD1 or TRBD2 (6 bases each). The CDR3 runs to 14 residues. CDR1 and CDR2 (germline): LNHNV, YYDKDF (reference sequence). Trimming cost V 0 bases and J 4 bases, with 10 bases left between them. The DNA of the CDR3 is TGTGCCACCAGCAGAGATGGGGGGCGTTACGAGCAGTACTTC. Residues: CATSRDGGRYEQYF.

This clone was detected only a few times. V and J are TRBV7-2 and TRBJ2-1; D gene unclear. This CDR3 is 13 amino acids long. V gave up 4 bases and J gave up 7 bases, with 11 bases separating them. In germline, CDR1 is SGHTA, CDR2 FQGNSA. The CDR3 DNA reads as TGTGCCAGCAGCTCCCACTCGTTTAATGAGCAGTTCTTC. Translation gives CASSSHSFNEQFF.

This clone was counted between two and nine times. The J gene is TRBJ1-1, the V gene TRBV30; D possibly corresponds to TRBD1 (5 bases). V dropped 2 bases and J dropped 7 bases, with 14 bases sitting between them. CDR1 is GTSNPN and CDR2 is SVGIG in the germline V gene (reference sequence). The CDR3 loop spans 13 amino acids. The CDR3 region has the DNA TGTGCCTGGAGTCGGGCCCCCGACAGTGAAGCTTTCTTT. Its protein is CAWSRAPDSEAFF.

The chain uses TRBV7-9 and TRBJ2-1; weak D call: TRBD2 (5 bases). V was pared by 0 bases and J by 9 bases, with 12 bases between. CDR1 is SEHNR, CDR2 FQNEAQ, per germline (reference sequence). CDR3 size: 14 residues. This CDR3 reads CASSLARLAGEQFF. The CDR3 bases are TGTGCCAGCAGCTTAGCTCGGCTAGCCGGTGAGCAGTTCTTC.

This clone has only a few counts. The rearrangement links TRBV15 to TRBJ2-4, with a tentative D call TRBD2 (6 bases). The V gene lost 1 base and the J gene lost 0 bases, with 13 bases spanning the gap. The CDR3 consists of 17 residues. The germline CDR1 and CDR2 sequences are LNHNV and YYDKDF (reference sequence). CDR3 amino acids: CATSRVSGSLAKNIQYF. The CDR3 DNA reads TGTGCCACCAGCAGAGTTAGCGGATCTCTAGCCAAAAACATTCAGTACTTC. The full variable domain, its missing parts supplied by reference TRBV15 and TRBJ2-4, is DAMVIQNPRYQVTQFGKPVTLSCSQTLNHNVMYWYQQKSSQAPKLLFHYYDKDFNNEADTPDNFQSRRPNTSFCFLDIRSPGLGDTAMYLCATSRVSGSLAKNIQYFGAGTRLSVL.

The chain uses TRBV7-4 and TRBJ1-1; no definite D call. Germline V gene lookup returns CDR1 SGHVT and CDR2 SQSDAQ. V lost 3 bases and J lost 0, with 5 bases in between. The length of the CDR3 is 13 residues. CDR3 sequence: CASSFRMNTEAFF. CDR3 in DNA: TGTGCCAGCAGCTTTAGAATGAACACTGAAGCTTTCTTT.

V usage is TRBV9 and J usage is TRBJ2-3, with D perhaps TRBD2 (7 bases). Germline loops: CDR1 SGDLS, CDR2 YYNGEE. This CDR3 spans 15 amino acids. Trimming cost V 1 base and J 2 bases, with 11 bases left between them. CDR3 DNA: TGTGCCAGCAGCGTAATGGGGGGGCTCACAGATACGCAGTATTTT. Translation: CASSVMGGLTDTQYF.

This chain uses TRBV9 with TRBJ2-2; D might be TRBD1 (6 bases). This CDR3 comprises 16 residues. Germline V gene data show CDR1 as SGDLS and CDR2 as YYNGEE. Trimming shortened V by 0 bases and J by 1 base, and 10 bases separated the two germline ends. The CDR3 spells CASSVGQGLNTGELFF. In DNA form, the CDR3 reads TGTGCCAGCAGCGTAGGCCAGGGGTTGAACACCGGGGAGCTGTTTTTT.

This clone came up a few times. V usage is TRBV27 and J usage is TRBJ2-7; 12 positions agree with TRBD2. Germline CDR1 reads MNHEY; CDR2 reads SMNVEV (reference sequence). This CDR3 is built from 14 residues. The ends lost 5 bases at V and 4 bases at J; junction bases unmatched: 3. The CDR3: CASSRTSGIYEQYV. CDR3 nucleotide sequence: TGTGCCAGCAGTCGGACTAGCGGGATTTACGAGCAGTACGTC.

This clone has just a few counts. The gene calls are TRBV27 and TRBJ2-2; possibly TRBD1 for D (5 bases). Per germline, CDR1 MNHEY and CDR2 SMNVEV (reference sequence). V lost 8 bases and J lost 6, with 28 bases in between. CDR3 length: 18 residues. The CDR3 nucleotides read TGTGCCAGCTCAGTTTATCGGAATCCCCAGGGATGGGCCGGGGAGCTGTTTTTT. This sequence encodes CASSVYRNPQGWAGELFF.

This sequence joins TRBV11-2 and TRBJ2-1, with 12 bases lining up with TRBD2. The germline V gene has CDR1 SGHAT and CDR2 FQNNGV. The CDR3 length is 15 residues. V dropped 5 bases and J dropped 4; count of bases not matched to a gene: 3. This CDR3 is CASSLTSGGYNEQFF. As DNA, the CDR3 is TGTGCCAGCAGCCTCACTAGCGGGGGGTACAATGAGCAGTTCTTC.